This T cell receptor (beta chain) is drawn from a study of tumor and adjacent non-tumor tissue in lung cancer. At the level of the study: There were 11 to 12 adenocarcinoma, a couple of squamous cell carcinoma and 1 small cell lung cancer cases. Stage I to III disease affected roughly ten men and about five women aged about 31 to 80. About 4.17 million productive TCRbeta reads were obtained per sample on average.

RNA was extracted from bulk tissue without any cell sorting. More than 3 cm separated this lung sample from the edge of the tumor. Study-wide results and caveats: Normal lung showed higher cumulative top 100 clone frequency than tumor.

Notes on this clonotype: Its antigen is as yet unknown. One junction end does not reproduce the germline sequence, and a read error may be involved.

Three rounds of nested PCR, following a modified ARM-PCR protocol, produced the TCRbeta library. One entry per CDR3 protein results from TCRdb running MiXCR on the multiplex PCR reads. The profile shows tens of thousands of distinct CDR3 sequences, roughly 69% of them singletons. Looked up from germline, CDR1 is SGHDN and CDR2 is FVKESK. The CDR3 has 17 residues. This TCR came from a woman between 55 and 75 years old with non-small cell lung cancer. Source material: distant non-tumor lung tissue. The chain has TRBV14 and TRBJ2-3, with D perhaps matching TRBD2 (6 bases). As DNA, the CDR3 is TGTGCCAGCAACCAAGAACGGAGACGGGGGATGACAGATACGCAGTATTTT. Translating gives CASNQERRRGMTDTQYF.